This paragraph covers one T cell receptor (beta chain) sequence. What it recognizes is unknown. The CDR3 covers 14 residues. V lost 3 bases, J lost 9 bases, and 8 bases stayed unmatched. Germline CDR1 and CDR2: SGHTA and FQGTGA. The sample belongs to a study of cytomegalovirus exposure and HLA in healthy donors. Points from the study as a whole: Among CMV-associated TCR beta chains, most appeared HLA-restricted in a later analysis. Some V segments, including TRBV6-2 and TRBV6-3, were excluded as indistinguishable.

Vbeta (60) and Jbeta (13) primers were used in the PCR. This table comes from immunoSEQ multiplex PCR, and its TCRdb copy is limited to in-frame clones, with some not included. Of 120,000 to 150,000 clones in the sample, approximately 80% were seen once. The source is a male donor in good health and CMV-seronegative. Sequences were obtained from PBMCs. V usage is TRBV7-3 and J usage is TRBJ2-1, with TRBD1 matching over 7 bases. Here the CDR3 DNA reads TGTGCCAGCAGCTTGGGGCAGGGGGTTGGTGAGCAGTTCTTC. Residues: CASSLGQGVGEQFF. Full variable domain (rest looked up from reference TRBV7-3 and TRBJ2-1): GAGVSQTPSNKVTEKGKYVELRCDPISGHTALYWYRQSLGQGPEFLIYFQGTGAADDSGLPNDRFFAVRPEGSVSTLKIQRTERGDSAVYLCASSLGQGVGEQFFGPGTRLTVL.